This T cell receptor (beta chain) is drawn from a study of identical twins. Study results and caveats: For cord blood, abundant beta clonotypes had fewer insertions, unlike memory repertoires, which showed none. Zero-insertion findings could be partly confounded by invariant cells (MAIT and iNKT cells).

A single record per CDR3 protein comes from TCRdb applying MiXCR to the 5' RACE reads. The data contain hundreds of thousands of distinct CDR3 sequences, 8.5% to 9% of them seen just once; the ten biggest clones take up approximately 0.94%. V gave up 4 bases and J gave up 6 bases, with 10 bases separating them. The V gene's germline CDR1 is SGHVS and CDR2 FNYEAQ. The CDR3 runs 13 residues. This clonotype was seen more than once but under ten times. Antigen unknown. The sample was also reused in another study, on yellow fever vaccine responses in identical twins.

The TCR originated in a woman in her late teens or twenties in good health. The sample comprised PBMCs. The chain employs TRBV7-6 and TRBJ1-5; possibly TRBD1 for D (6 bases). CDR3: CASSYEGGQPQHF. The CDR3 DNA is TGTGCCAGCAGCTATGAGGGGGGTCAGCCCCAGCATTTT.